A single sample gave rise to the 7 T cell receptor beta chains below, sequenced in a study of early T cells in non-severe SARS-CoV-2 infection. TCRdb redid the calling of the 5' RACE reads with MiXCR, one entry per CDR3 protein. Here the sample spans approximately 67,000 distinct CDR3 sequences, approximately 10% being singletons. The sample comprised whole blood. Receptors were obtained from an adult who was a healthcare worker with PCR-confirmed SARS-CoV-2 infection or an uninfected control (not recorded which).

J is TRBJ1-4 and V is TRBV12-3 or TRBV12-4; TRBD1 matches at 9 bases. V dropped 6 bases and J dropped 0; count of bases not matched to a gene: 5. The CDR3 consists of 16 residues. For the CDR3, the DNA is TGTGCCAGCAGCTTACAGGGGGCAACAACTAATGAAAAACTGTTTTTT. It specifies CASSLQGATTNEKLFF.

This clonotype was counted at least ten times. This sequence joins TRBV18 and TRBJ2-1; 9 bases are shared with TRBD1. The CDR3 totals 13 residues. The ends lost 4 bases at V and 7 bases at J; junction bases unmatched: 2. Germline values: CDR1 KGHSH, CDR2 LQKENI. The CDR3 DNA follows: TGTGCCAGCTCACGGGACAGGGAAAATGAGCAGTTCTTC. Protein: CASSRDRENEQFF.

V is TRBV6-6 and J is TRBJ2-7, with 12 bases that match TRBD1. V was clipped by 3 bases and J by 4 bases; unmatched bases: 7. This CDR3 region has 16 residues. Per the germline V gene, CDR1 is MNHNY and CDR2 is SVGAGI (reference sequence). For the CDR3, the DNA is TGTGCCAGCAGTTATATCGGGACAGGGGGCAAATACGAGCAGTACTTC. It codes for CASSYIGTGGKYEQYF.

This chain joins TRBV30 and TRBJ2-1, with a tentative D call TRBD2 (5 bases). The V end lost 1 base, the J end lost 6 bases, and 10 bases lay between the germline ends. CDR3 length: 13 amino acids. CDR1 GTSNPN and CDR2 SVGIG come from the germline V gene (reference sequence). The CDR3 DNA reads TGTGCCTGGAGTGGTAGTCTAGCCAATGAGCAGTTCTTC. Translating gives CAWSGSLANEQFF.

This clonotype was counted between two and nine times. The genes are TRBV29-1 and TRBJ2-5; D not resolved. Germline assignment: CDR1 SQVTM and CDR2 ANQGSEA. This CDR3 has 11 residues. Trimming took 7 bases from V and 5 from J, leaving 11 bases between them. The CDR3 protein is CSESRSETQYF. The CDR3 DNA follows: TGCAGCGAGAGTCGGTCGGAGACCCAGTACTTC.

J is TRBJ2-3 and V is TRBV11-2, with D possibly being TRBD2 (6 bases). The V gene lost 3 bases and the J gene lost 4 bases, with 14 bases spanning the gap. CDR1 and CDR2 (germline): SGHAT, FQNNGV. This CDR3 is built from 15 residues. The DNA for the CDR3 is TGTGCCAGCAGCTTCGTACTAGGAGGGGCAGATACGCAGTATTTT. This translates into CASSFVLGGADTQYF.

Many counts were recorded for this clonotype. J is TRBJ2-5 and V is TRBV12-3 or TRBV12-4; possible D gene TRBD2, 6 bases. This CDR3 has 15 residues. V lost 3 bases and J 5 bases, leaving 16 bases between the germline ends. CDR3 sequence reads: CASSFAGGRRETQYF. CDR3 bases: TGTGCCAGCAGTTTTGCCGGGGGTCGCAGGGAGACCCAGTACTTC.